In its sample, the clone carrying this T cell receptor beta chain was seen many times. This specimen comes from a study of human T cells and chemical hapten exposure. Study background: All through the roughly 25-week study, the scalp of each patient received diphenylcyclopropenone doses weekly. Minor pooled library volume differences mainly drove per-sample TCR yield variation.

As to time point: pre-sensitization, week 0. As to treatment: therapeutic diphenylcyclopropenone sensitization with weekly scalp DPC. Germline assignment: CDR1 SGHRS and CDR2 YFSETQ. Trimming took 0 bases from V and 8 from J, leaving 12 bases between them. The CDR3 consists of 14 residues. How the authors handled the data: A per-sample median of about 95,000 TCRs was observed, with counts ranging from about 20,000 to 750,000. Each CDR3 protein gets one entry after TCRdb re-called the RACE reads with MiXCR. What appears here as the V and J calls and clone size reflects TCRdb's work, not the paper's. Among around 300,000 distinct CDR3 sequences listed, about 7.7% were seen once.

The rearrangement uses TRBV5-1 and TRBJ1-5; no definite D call. The TCR originated in a man younger than 30 with alopecia areata. Some clones in this sample may be carry-over from other donors' samples. This specimen consisted of whole blood, obtained in connection with sensitization to the hapten diphenylcyclopropenone (DPC). The CDR3 DNA sequence: TGCGCCAGCAGCTTGGGACGGAACGGGGAGCCCCAGCATTTT. It translates to CASSLGRNGEPQHF.